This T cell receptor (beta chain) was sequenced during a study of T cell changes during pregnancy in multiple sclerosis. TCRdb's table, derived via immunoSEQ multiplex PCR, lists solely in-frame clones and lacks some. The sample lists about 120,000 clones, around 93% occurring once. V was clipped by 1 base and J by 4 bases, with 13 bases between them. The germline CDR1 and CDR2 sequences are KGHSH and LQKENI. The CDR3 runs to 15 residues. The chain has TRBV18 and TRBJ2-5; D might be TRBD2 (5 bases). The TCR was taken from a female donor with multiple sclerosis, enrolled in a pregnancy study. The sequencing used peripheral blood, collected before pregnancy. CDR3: CASSPQGRGRETQYF. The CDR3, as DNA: TGTGCCAGCTCACCACAAGGACGCGGGCGAGAGACCCAGTACTTC.